This T cell receptor beta chain was retrieved from a study of patients and donors after allogeneic stem cell transplantation (TCRdb year 2020). Receptor amplification or capture employed RT-PCR. The sequencing machine was a NextSeq 550. In-frame beta chains were kept once TCRdb had trimmed the public reads at Q25 with fastp and called clones with MiXCR. Records with the same CDR3 protein are collapsed into one entry carrying the most frequent genes and DNA. The sample table contains thousands of distinct CDR3 sequences; only one count was recorded for approximately 24% of them. 15% to 20% of the sample goes to the ten largest clones. This clonotype was recorded a few times. Its antigen target is currently unknown. No base qualities exist here, and no much larger clone lies one base off it. From cysteine to phenylalanine, the CDR3 is 12 amino acids long. The sequence is cut down to CDR3 DNA, 36 bases in frame from base 1. V sheds 4 bases and J sheds 1 base, leaving 6 bases between their ends. CDR1 and CDR2, per the germline V gene, are SGHRS and YFSETQ.

The sequenced material came from blood, either unsorted or a sorted T cell fraction (not recorded which). The V gene is TRBV5-1 and the J gene is TRBJ2-7; a confident D gene designation cannot be given. The clonotype comes from a human donor who was either an allogeneic HSCT recipient or a stem cell or donor lymphocyte infusion donor (not recorded which). It is not recorded whose cells these are; they may come from a transplant donor. The DNA sequence reads TGCGCCAGCAGCCTCCCTTCCTACGAGCAGTACTTC. It translates as CASSLPSYEQYF.